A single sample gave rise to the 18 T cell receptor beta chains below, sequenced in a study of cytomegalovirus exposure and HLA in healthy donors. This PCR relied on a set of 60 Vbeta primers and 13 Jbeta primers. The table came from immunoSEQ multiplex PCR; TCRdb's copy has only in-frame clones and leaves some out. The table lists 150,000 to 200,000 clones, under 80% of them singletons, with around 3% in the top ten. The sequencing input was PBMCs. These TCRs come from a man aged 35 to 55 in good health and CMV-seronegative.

In DNA form, the CDR3 reads TGTGCCAGCAGCCTTGCCCGGGACAGCCTAATCCACTTT. Amino acids: CASSLARDSLIHF. The chain links TRBV7-2 to TRBJ1-6; TRBD1 matches 7 bases. Trimming removed 5 bases from V and 17 bases from J; junction bases left unmatched: 12. The CDR3 has 13 residues. From germline, CDR1 is SGHTA and CDR2 FQGNSA.

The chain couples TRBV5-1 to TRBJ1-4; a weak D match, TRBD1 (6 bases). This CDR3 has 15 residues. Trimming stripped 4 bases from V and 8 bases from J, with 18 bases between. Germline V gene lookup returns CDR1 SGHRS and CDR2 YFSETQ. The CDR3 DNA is TGCGCCAGCAGCCTGAGCAGGGGCGATAGGGAAAAACTGTTTTTT. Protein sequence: CASSLSRGDREKLFF.

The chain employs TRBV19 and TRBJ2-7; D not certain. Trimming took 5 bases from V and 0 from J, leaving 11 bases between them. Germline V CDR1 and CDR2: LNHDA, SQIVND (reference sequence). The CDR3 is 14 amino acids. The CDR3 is CASSLAVNSYEQYF. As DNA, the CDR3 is TGTGCCAGTAGTCTGGCAGTAAACTCCTACGAGCAGTACTTC.

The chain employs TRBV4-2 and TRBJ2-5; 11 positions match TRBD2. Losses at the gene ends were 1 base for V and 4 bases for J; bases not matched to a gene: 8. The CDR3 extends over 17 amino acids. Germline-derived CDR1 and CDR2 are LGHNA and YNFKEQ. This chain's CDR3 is CASSQASTLAGGETQYF. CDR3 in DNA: TGTGCCAGCAGCCAAGCGAGCACTCTAGCGGGAGGAGAGACCCAGTACTTC.

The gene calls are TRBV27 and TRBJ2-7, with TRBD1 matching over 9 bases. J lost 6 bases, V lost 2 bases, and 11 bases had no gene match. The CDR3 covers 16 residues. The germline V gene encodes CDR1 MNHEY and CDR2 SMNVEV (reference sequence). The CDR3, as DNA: TGTGCCAGCAGTTTAAGGCCCGGGACAGGGTTAGGCGAGCAGTACTTC. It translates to CASSLRPGTGLGEQYF.

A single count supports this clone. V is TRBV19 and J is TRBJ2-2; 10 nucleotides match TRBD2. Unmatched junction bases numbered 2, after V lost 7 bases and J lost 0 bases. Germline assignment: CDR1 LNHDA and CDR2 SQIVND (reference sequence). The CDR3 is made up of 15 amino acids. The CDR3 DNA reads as TGTGCCAGTAAACTAGCGGGGCCGAACACCGGGGAGCTGTTTTTT. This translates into CASKLAGPNTGELFF. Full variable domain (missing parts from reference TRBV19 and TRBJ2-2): DGGITQSPKYLFRKEGQNVTLSCEQNLNHDAMYWYRQDPGQGLRLIYYSQIVNDFQKGDIAEGYSVSREKKESFPLTVTSAQKNPTAFYLCASKLAGPNTGELFFGEGSRLTVL.

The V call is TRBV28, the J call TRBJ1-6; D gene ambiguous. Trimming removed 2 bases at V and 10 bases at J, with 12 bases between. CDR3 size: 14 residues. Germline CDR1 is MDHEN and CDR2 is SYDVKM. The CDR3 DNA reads TGTGCCAGCAGTTTAGGGCAGAGAGGGTCACCCCTCCACTTT. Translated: CASSLGQRGSPLHF. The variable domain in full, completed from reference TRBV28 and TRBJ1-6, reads DVKVTQSSRYLVKRTGEKVFLECVQDMDHENMFWYRQDPGLGLRLIYFSYDVKMKEKGDIPEGYSVSREKKERFSLILESASTNQTSMYLCASSLGQRGSPLHFGNGTRLTVT.

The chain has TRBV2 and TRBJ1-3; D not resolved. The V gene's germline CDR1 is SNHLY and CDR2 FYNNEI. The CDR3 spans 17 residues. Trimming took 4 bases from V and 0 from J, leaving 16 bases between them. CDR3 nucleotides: TGTGCCAGCAGTGGTTCCTACTCGGGAGTCTCTGGAAACACCATATATTTT. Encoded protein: CASSGSYSGVSGNTIYF.

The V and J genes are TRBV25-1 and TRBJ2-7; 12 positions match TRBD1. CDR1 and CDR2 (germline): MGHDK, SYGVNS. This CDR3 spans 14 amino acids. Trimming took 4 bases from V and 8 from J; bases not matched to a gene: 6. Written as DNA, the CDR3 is TGTGCCAGCAGTGTACCGGGACAGGGGGCAAAGCAGTACTTC. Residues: CASSVPGQGAKQYF.

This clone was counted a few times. CDR3 sequence (DNA): TGTGCCAGCAGCTTAGGGGGACTGACCAGTGAAGCTTTCTTT. It codes for CASSLGGLTSEAFF. The chain employs TRBV7-9 and TRBJ1-1; tentative D call: TRBD1 (5 bases). Germline V lookup: CDR1 SEHNR, CDR2 FQNEAQ (reference sequence). Between the trimmed V and J ends, which lost 1 base and 7 bases, there was a span of 13 bases. This CDR3 is built from 14 residues.

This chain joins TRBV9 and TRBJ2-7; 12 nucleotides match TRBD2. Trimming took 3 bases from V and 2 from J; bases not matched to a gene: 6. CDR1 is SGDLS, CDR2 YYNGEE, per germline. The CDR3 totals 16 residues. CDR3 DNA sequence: TGTGCCAGCAGCGGGACTAGCGGGGCCGAGGCCTACGAGCAGTACTTC. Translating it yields CASSGTSGAEAYEQYF. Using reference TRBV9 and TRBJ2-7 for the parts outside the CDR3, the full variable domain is DSGVTQTPKHLITATGQRVTLRCSPRSGDLSVYWYQQSLDQGLQFLIQYYNGEERAKGNILERFSAQQFPDLHSELNLSSLELGDSALYFCASSGTSGAEAYEQYFGPGTRLTVT.

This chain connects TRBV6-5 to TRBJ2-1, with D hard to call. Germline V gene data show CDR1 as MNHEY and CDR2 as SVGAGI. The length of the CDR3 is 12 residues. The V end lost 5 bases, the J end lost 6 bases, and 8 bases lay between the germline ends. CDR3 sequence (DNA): TGTGCCAGCAGTCGACTTGGCAATGAGCAGTTCTTC. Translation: CASSRLGNEQFF.

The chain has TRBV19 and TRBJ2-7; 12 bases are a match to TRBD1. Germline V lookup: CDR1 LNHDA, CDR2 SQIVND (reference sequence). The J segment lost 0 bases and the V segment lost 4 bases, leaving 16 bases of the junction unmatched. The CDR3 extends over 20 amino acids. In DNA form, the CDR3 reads TGTGCCAGTAGTAATCCCCTACGCGGGACAGGGGGCCTCAGCTCCTACGAGCAGTACTTC. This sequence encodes CASSNPLRGTGGLSSYEQYF.

The CDR3 sequence is CAGGASINTGELFF. As DNA, the CDR3 is TGTGCCGGGGGGGCTAGCATAAACACCGGGGAGCTGTTTTTT. V is TRBV11-2 and J is TRBJ2-2; a weak D match, TRBD2 (7 bases). The CDR3 has 14 residues. CDR1 is SGHAT and CDR2 is FQNNGV in the germline V gene. V was trimmed by 11 bases and J by 2 bases, leaving 15 bases between them.

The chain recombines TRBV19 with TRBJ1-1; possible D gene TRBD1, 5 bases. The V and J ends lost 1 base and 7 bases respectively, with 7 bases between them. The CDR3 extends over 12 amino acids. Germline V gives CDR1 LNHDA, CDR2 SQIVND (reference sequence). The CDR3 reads CASSIAGVEAFF. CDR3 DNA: TGTGCCAGTAGTATAGCGGGGGTTGAAGCTTTCTTT.

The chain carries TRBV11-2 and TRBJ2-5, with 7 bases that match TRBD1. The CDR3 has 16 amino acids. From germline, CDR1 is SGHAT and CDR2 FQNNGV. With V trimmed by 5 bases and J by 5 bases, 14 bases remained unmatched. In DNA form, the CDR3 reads TGTGCCAGCAGCAGAGACTTACAGGGGAAGAAGGAGACCCAGTACTTC. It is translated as CASSRDLQGKKETQYF.

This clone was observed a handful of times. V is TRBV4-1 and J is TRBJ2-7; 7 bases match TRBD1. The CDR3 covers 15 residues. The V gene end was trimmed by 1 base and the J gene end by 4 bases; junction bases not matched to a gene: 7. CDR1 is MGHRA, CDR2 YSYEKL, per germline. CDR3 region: CASSQGWDRTYEQYF. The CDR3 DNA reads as TGCGCCAGCAGCCAAGGGTGGGACAGAACTTACGAGCAGTACTTC.

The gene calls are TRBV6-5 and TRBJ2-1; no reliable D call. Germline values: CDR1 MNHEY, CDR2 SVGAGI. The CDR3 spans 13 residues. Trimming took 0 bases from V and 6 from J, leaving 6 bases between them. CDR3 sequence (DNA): TGTGCCAGCAGTTACTCTAGTGGCAATGAGCAGTTCTTC. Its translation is CASSYSSGNEQFF.